The rows below give T cell receptor beta chains drawn from one sample of a study of cytomegalovirus exposure and HLA in healthy donors. TCRdb's copy holds only in-frame clones and misses some; the assay was immunoSEQ multiplex PCR. The repertoire holds over 110,000 clones, roughly 75% seen once, with 2.5% to 3% in the top ten. The sequenced sample consisted of PBMCs. The receptor set was obtained from a female donor in good health and CMV-seronegative. CDR3s include the opening cysteine and the closing phenylalanine or tryptophan. A D gene is named only where the DNA matches it firmly. For some rows the clone size is stated as once, few or many, or as a class when expanded; others skip it.

>TRBV30|.|.|TRBJ1-2
TGTGCCTGGAGTCCTCTCGACCTCCAGGGGGGCTACACCTTC
CAWSPLDLQGGYTF
>TRBV6-5|.|TRBD2|TRBJ2-7
TGTGCCAGCAGCGAAGCGGGAAAGTACGAGCAGTACTTC
CASSEAGKYEQYF
>TRBV18|.|.|TRBJ2-7
TGTGCCAGCTCACCACCGGGTTCACAGTCCTACGAGCAGTACTTC
CASSPPGSQSYEQYF
>TRBV7-3|once|.|TRBJ2-2
TGTGCCAGCCGCCAGGGCAGAGATCGGTCCGGGGAGCTGTTTTTT
CASRQGRDRSGELFF
>TRBV6-5|.|.|TRBJ2-5
TGTGCCAGCAGTTACCGAGTAGGGGCGCCAGAGACCCAGTACTTC
CASSYRVGAPETQYF
>TRBV7-2|.|TRBD1|TRBJ2-1
TGTGCCAGCAGCTTAGCAACCGGGACAGGGTACAATGAGCAGTTCTTC
CASSLATGTGYNEQFF
>TRBV9|.|.|TRBJ2-1
TGTGCCAGCAGCGTTGGGCGTCGTGTTACAATTGACAGGGGTGTGGGCGGGAGTCTGAATGAGCAGTTCTTC
CASSVGRRVTIDRGVGGSLNEQFF
>TRBV6-1|.|.|TRBJ2-4
TGTGCCAGCAGTGGAGCCTGGGGCGCGAACATTCAGTACTTC
CASSGAWGANIQYF
>TRBV2|.|TRBD2|TRBJ2-1
TGTGCCAGCAGACTAGCGGTTTACAATGAGCAGTTCTTC
CASRLAVYNEQFF
>TRBV28|.|.|TRBJ1-1
TGTGCCAGCGGAGGCTCGGAGCGCACTGAAGCTTTCTTT
CASGGSERTEAFF
>TRBV4-3|.|TRBD2|TRBJ2-5
TGCGCCAGCAGCCAAGAGGGTCGGGGGGGGACAGAGACCCAGTACTTC
CASSQEGRGGTETQYF
>TRBV7-3|.|TRBD1|TRBJ2-1
TGTGCCAGCAGCTTAACGACAGGGGGCTGGGATGAGCAGTTCTTC
CASSLTTGGWDEQFF
>TRBV18|.|.|TRBJ1-1
TGTGCCAGCTCACCGTCAATGAACACTGAAGCTTTCTTT
CASSPSMNTEAFF
>TRBV4-1|.|.|TRBJ1-5
TGCGCCAGCAGCCCGCAGGGCCCCCATAGCAATCAGCCCCAGCATTTT
CASSPQGPHSNQPQHF
>TRBV13|.|.|TRBJ2-7
TGTGCCAGCAGCCGACGGGGGGCAGGGTCCTACGAGCAGTACTTC
CASSRRGAGSYEQYF
>TRBV28|once|TRBD1|TRBJ1-3
TGTGCCAGCAGTTCGACAGGGTCCATATATTTT
CASSSTGSIYF
>TRBV2|.|TRBD1|TRBJ1-2
TGTGCCAGCAACACCAGACAGGGTAACGACGGCTACACCTTC
CASNTRQGNDGYTF
>TRBV19|.|.|TRBJ1-5
TGTGCCAGTAGTATCCATCCGCCCCAGCATTTT
CASSIHPPQHF
>TRBV7-8|.|TRBD1|TRBJ2-5
TGTGCCAGCAGCTGGGGGACAGGGTTGGAGACCCAGTACTTC
CASSWGTGLETQYF
>TRBV6-1|.|.|TRBJ1-5
TGTGCCAGCAGACAGGGCGGCGGCAATCAGCCCCAGCATTTT
CASRQGGGNQPQHF
>TRBV7-3|.|.|TRBJ2-1
TGTGCCAGCAGCTCTGGGCGGGGCGATGAGCAGTTCTTC
CASSSGRGDEQFF
>TRBV28|.|.|TRBJ2-3
TGTGCCAGCAGCTTTAGGACTTTACGCACAGATACGCAGTATTTT
CASSFRTLRTDTQYF
>TRBV6-1|once|.|TRBJ1-3
TGTGCCAGCAGTGAAGTTCAGGGGAAAGGGACTGGAAACACCATATATTTT
CASSEVQGKGTGNTIYF
>TRBV19|.|TRBD1|TRBJ1-1
TGTGCCAGTAGTACCCCGGGACAGGGTGGGAGGACTGAAGCTTTCTTT
CASSTPGQGGRTEAFF
>TRBV9|.|TRBD2|TRBJ2-1
TGTGCCAGCAGCGCTAGCGGGAGGGCCAATGAGCAGTTCTTC
CASSASGRANEQFF
>TRBV11-2|.|.|TRBJ2-1
TGTGCCAGCAGCCCTCCGGGACTCGCTGAGCAGTTCTTC
CASSPPGLAEQFF
>TRBV7-8|once|TRBD2|TRBJ2-1
TGTGCCAGCAGCTCTGGACTAGCGGGGGGGCCCCATGAGCAGTTCTTC
CASSSGLAGGPHEQFF
>TRBV11-1|.|.|TRBJ1-1
TGTGCCAGCAGCAGACACCAAGGTGCTGAAGCTTTCTTT
CASSRHQGAEAFF
>TRBV6-1|.|.|TRBJ2-4
TGTGCCATTTCCACGCTCGCTCGGGACATTCAGTACTTC
CAISTLARDIQYF
>TRBV5-6|few|.|TRBJ2-7
TGTGCCAGCAGCTTCACTAGCTACGAGCAGTACTTC
CASSFTSYEQYF
>TRBV4-1|.|TRBD1|TRBJ1-1
TGCGCCAGCAGCCCACTACAGGGGGCGAATGAAGCTTTCTTT
CASSPLQGANEAFF
>TRBV7-9|few|TRBD1|TRBJ1-4
TGTGCCAGCAGCCTGGGACAGAGTAATGAAAAACTGTTTTTT
CASSLGQSNEKLFF
>TRBV4-1|.|.|TRBJ2-1
TGCGCCAGCAGCCAAGATCGGGGGTCCTACAATGAGCAGTTCTTC
CASSQDRGSYNEQFF
>TRBV5-1|.|TRBD1|TRBJ2-5
TGCGCCAGCAGCCGGACAGGGGAAGAGACCCAGTACTTC
CASSRTGEETQYF
>TRBV28|.|TRBD1|TRBJ2-7
TGTGCCAGCAGTCGACCACCGGGACAGGGGGGTTACGAGCAGTACTTC
CASSRPPGQGGYEQYF
>TRBV19|.|TRBD1|TRBJ1-2
TGTGCCAGTAGACCCGACAGGGGGCAAGGCTACACCTTC
CASRPDRGQGYTF
>TRBV7-2|.|TRBD2|TRBJ2-7
TGTGCCAGCAGCGCCACGGGAGGACCCGTCTACGAGCAGTACTTC
CASSATGGPVYEQYF
>TRBV27|once|.|TRBJ2-1
TGTGCCAGCAGTTCCATCGACGGGTCCTACAATGAGCAGTTCTTC
CASSSIDGSYNEQFF
>TRBV12-5|.|TRBD1|TRBJ1-1
TGTGCTAGTGGTCCCGGACAGGGGCTCCTGAACACTGAAGCTTTCTTT
CASGPGQGLLNTEAFF
>TRBV6-1|.|.|TRBJ2-1
TGTGCCAGCAGTGAATGGAGGGATACCTACAATGAGCAGTTCTTC
CASSEWRDTYNEQFF
>TRBV5-1|few|TRBD1|TRBJ2-7
TGCGCCAGCAGCTCAGGACAGGGGGACTACGAGCAGTACTTC
CASSSGQGDYEQYF
>TRBV7-9|.|TRBD1|TRBJ2-3
TGTGGCGGACAGGGTATCACAGATACGCAGTATTTT
CGGQGITDTQYF
>TRBV9|.|.|TRBJ1-2
TGTGCCAGCAGGTCCACTAACTATGGCTACACCTTC
CASRSTNYGYTF
>TRBV27|.|.|TRBJ1-1
TGTGCCAGCAGTGCCCGACAGAATAACACTGAAGCTTTCTTT
CASSARQNNTEAFF
>TRBV6-5|few|.|TRBJ1-6
TGTGCCAGCAGTCTCATGGGCGATAATTCACCCCTCCACTTT
CASSLMGDNSPLHF
>TRBV5-4|.|.|TRBJ2-1
TGTGCCAGCAGCGCCTTGGGGGGTCATGAGCAGTTCTTC
CASSALGGHEQFF
>TRBV4-1|.|TRBD1|TRBJ2-6
TGCGCCAGCAGCCAGTTAACAGGGGGCCCATCGGGGGCCAACGTCCTGACTTTC
CASSQLTGGPSGANVLTF
>TRBV5-1|.|.|TRBJ2-7
TGCGCCAGCAGGCGAGACAGGATCTCCTACGAGCAGTACTTC
CASRRDRISYEQYF
>TRBV7-6|few|.|TRBJ2-3
TGTGCCAGCAGCCCTCAGGGGGAGGCAGATACGCAGTATTTT
CASSPQGEADTQYF
>TRBV4-2|.|TRBD1|TRBJ2-1
TGTGCCAGCAGCAGAGGGACAGGGGGCCTTCTGGGCTCCTACAATGAGCAGTTCTTC
CASSRGTGGLLGSYNEQFF
>TRBV4-3|few|TRBD1|TRBJ2-1
TGCGCCAGCAGCCAAGCAGACAGGGGGCGATTCAATGAGCAGTTCTTC
CASSQADRGRFNEQFF